These T cell receptor beta chains were read from a single sample in a study of blood T cell repertoires in COVID-19. Measured with immunoSEQ multiplex PCR; TCRdb has only the in-frame clones, and not every one. This table has about 60,000 clones, about nine tenths appearing once. The specimen sequenced was peripheral blood. These receptors originate from an older woman with active COVID-19. Each CDR3 is given with its conserved first and last residue. The D gene is left open where the match is weak. The size of a clone is reported for some rows only, either as once, few or many, or as a class for expanded clones.

j_call v_call d_call clone_size cdr3_nt cdr3_aa
TRBJ2-7 TRBV9 TRBD1 . TGTGCCAGCAGCACCGGGACAGGGCTTTCCTACGAGCAGTACTTC CASSTGTGLSYEQYF
TRBJ1-5 TRBV19 . . TGTGCCAGTAGTATCGGGACCCCCCGGGGGGGCAATCAGCCCCAGCATTTT CASSIGTPRGGNQPQHF
TRBJ1-3 TRBV6-1 . . TGTGCCAGCAGTGCCTCCCGGGGGGGCTCTGGAAACACCATATATTTT CASSASRGGSGNTIYF
TRBJ1-1 TRBV2 TRBD1 . TGTGCCAGCAGAGCCGGGACAGGGGGCGAAAACACTGAAGCTTTCTTT CASRAGTGGENTEAFF
TRBJ1-3 TRBV6-5 . . TGTGCCAGCACCCTGGGGGCGGGGGCTGGAAACACCATATATTTT CASTLGAGAGNTIYF
TRBJ2-1 TRBV5-1 . . TGCGCCAGCAGCGTTACAGGGAGCTCCTACAATGAGCAGTTCTTC CASSVTGSSYNEQFF
TRBJ1-6 TRBV5-4 TRBD1 . TGTGCCAGCAGCCCGACAGGGAGCTCCTATAATTCACCCCTCCACTTT CASSPTGSSYNSPLHF
TRBJ2-1 TRBV4-2 TRBD2 . TGTGCCAGCAACACTGGGACTAGCGCCTACAATGAGCAGTTCTTC CASNTGTSAYNEQFF
TRBJ1-1 TRBV3-1/TRBV3-2 . . TGTGCCAGCAGCACAGGGTTAACTGAAGCTTTCTTT CASSTGLTEAFF
TRBJ2-7 TRBV7-9 . . TGTGCCAGCAGCTTGGTTAGTTACGAGCAGTACTTC CASSLVSYEQYF
TRBJ2-2 TRBV29-1 . once TGCAGCGTTGGGGGGGAGTCAAAGAACACCGGGGAGCTGTTTTTT CSVGGESKNTGELFF
TRBJ2-7 TRBV10-3 . . TGTGCCATCAGTGAGACAGACTCCTACGAGCAGTACTTC CAISETDSYEQYF
TRBJ1-2 TRBV10-2 . . TGCGCCAGCAGTACCAGGGTATTGCATGGCTACACCTTC CASSTRVLHGYTF
TRBJ1-3 TRBV4-2 . . TGTGCCAGCAGCCTCCTACCCATGGGGGCTACAGGAAACACCATATATTTT CASSLLPMGATGNTIYF
TRBJ1-1 TRBV6-4 . . TGTGCCAGCAGTGATTCGGGAATGAACACTGAAGCTTTCTTT CASSDSGMNTEAFF
TRBJ1-1 TRBV29-1 . once TGCAGCCTTGGCCGGGGGGCTAACACTGAAGCTTTCTTT CSLGRGANTEAFF
TRBJ2-7 TRBV7-9 TRBD1 once TGTGCCAGCAGCTTAGGGGACAGTGGGATCTACGAGCAGTACTTC CASSLGDSGIYEQYF
TRBJ1-1 TRBV6-5 . . TGTGCCAGCAGTTACTCCGTGGGGGGTGAAGCTTTCTTT CASSYSVGGEAFF
TRBJ2-1 TRBV21-1 . . TGTGCCAGCAGCAAAGCAATGGAGAGGGGAGGTTGGAGTGAGCAGTTCTTC CASSKAMERGGWSEQFF
TRBJ2-2 TRBV5-6 . . TGTGCCAGCAGCACCGACAGTTCTAACACCGGGGAGCTGTTTTTT CASSTDSSNTGELFF
TRBJ1-2 TRBV6-5 TRBD1 . TGTGCCAGCAGTACGAGGACAGGGCGAGGCTACACCTTC CASSTRTGRGYTF
TRBJ1-5 TRBV2 TRBD1 . TGTGCCAGCAGCGAGGGACAGCCAAATCAGCCCCAGCATTTT CASSEGQPNQPQHF
TRBJ1-4 TRBV19 TRBD1 few TGTGCCAGCCGGGACAGGGGCCGTAAGAGGGATGAAAAACTGTTTTTT CASRDRGRKRDEKLFF
TRBJ1-4 TRBV6-5 . few TGTGCCAGTACTCAGGGTTATGAAAAACTGTTTTTT CASTQGYEKLFF
TRBJ2-2 TRBV7-3 . . TGTGCCAGCAGCTTAACAGGGGCAGACACCGGGGAGCTGTTTTTT CASSLTGADTGELFF
TRBJ2-2 TRBV6-2/TRBV6-3 TRBD1 . TGTGCCAGCAGCCGCAGGGGGATTTCGGCCGGGGAGCTGTTTTTT CASSRRGISAGELFF
TRBJ2-5 TRBV7-2 . . TGTGCCAGCAGCCCGAGACAGACCCAAGAGACCCAGTACTTC CASSPRQTQETQYF
TRBJ1-5 TRBV10-3 . . TGTGCCAGCGAAGGGGCCCCTAGCAATCAGCCCCAGCATTTT CASEGAPSNQPQHF
TRBJ2-2 TRBV10-2 . . TGCGCCAGCAAGCTGCGAGGGGGGGCCAACACCGGGGAGCTGTTTTTT CASKLRGGANTGELFF
TRBJ2-2 TRBV6-1 . . TGTGCCAGCAGTGAAGGGGGGGACGGGGAGCTGTTTTTT CASSEGGDGELFF
TRBJ2-7 TRBV12-3/TRBV12-4 . . TGTGCCAGCAGCCCGGACATCCGCGAGCAGTACTTC CASSPDIREQYF
TRBJ1-3 TRBV7-9 . . TGTGCCAGCAGCCGATACGTAGTCTCTGGAAACACCATATATTTT CASSRYVVSGNTIYF
TRBJ1-1 TRBV3-1/TRBV3-2 TRBD1 . TGTGCCAGCAGCCAATTGGACAGGCCTGGCGGAGCTTTCTTT CASSQLDRPGGAFF
TRBJ2-1 TRBV3-1/TRBV3-2 TRBD1 . TGTGCCAGCAGCCCGGGACAGGGGCTCAGGAATGAGCAGTTCTTC CASSPGQGLRNEQFF
TRBJ2-7 TRBV19 . . TGTGCCAGTTCTACCGTGGGAGCTCCTTTCGAGCAGTACTTC CASSTVGAPFEQYF
TRBJ2-7 TRBV2 . . TGTGCCAGCAGTGTGGGCGGGTACGAGCAGTACTTC CASSVGGYEQYF
TRBJ2-2 TRBV4-2 TRBD2 . TGTGCCAGCAGCCACTACCCTAGCGGGGGAGTGGCCGGGGAGCTGTTTTTT CASSHYPSGGVAGELFF
TRBJ1-2 TRBV11-2 TRBD1 . TGTGCCAGCTCCCGGGCAAGTCAGGGGGCCTACACCTTC CASSRASQGAYTF
TRBJ2-1 TRBV6-5 TRBD2 . TGTGCCAGCCAACTAGCGGGGGGAAATGAGCAGTTCTTC CASQLAGGNEQFF
TRBJ1-2 TRBV19 . few TGTGCCAGTAGTATGCAGGGCTTCGCATATGGCTACACCTTC CASSMQGFAYGYTF
TRBJ1-1 TRBV7-3 TRBD1 . TGTGCCAGCAGCTTAAGACAGGGATCGATCCTGGGTGAAGCTTTCTTT CASSLRQGSILGEAFF
TRBJ1-1 TRBV2 . . TGTGCCAGCAGTGAAATTCAGGGCCTTAATTCTGAAGCTTTCTTT CASSEIQGLNSEAFF
TRBJ2-1 TRBV5-5 . . TGTGCCAGCAGCTTGCTGAGAAGCTCCTACAATGAGCAGTTCTTC CASSLLRSSYNEQFF
TRBJ2-5 TRBV7-9 TRBD1 many TGTGCCAGCAGCTCAGGGACAGTAACAGAGACCCAGTACTTC CASSSGTVTETQYF
TRBJ1-2 TRBV5-4 TRBD1 . TGTGCCAGCAGCTGGGGACAGGAGGTCCCCGGCTACACCTTC CASSWGQEVPGYTF
TRBJ1-4 TRBV5-8 . . TGTGCCAGCAGCTTAGGAACGGACATGGAAAATGAAAAACTGTTTTTT CASSLGTDMENEKLFF
TRBJ1-3 TRBV6-5 . once TGTGCCAGCAGTTACTCGGACAGCTCTGGAAACACCATATATTTT CASSYSDSSGNTIYF
TRBJ1-5 TRBV9 . . TGTGCCAGCAGCGTAGGAACGGGGGACAATCAGCCCCAGCATTTT CASSVGTGDNQPQHF
TRBJ2-1 TRBV19 TRBD2 . TGTGCCAGTAGTATTGGGACTAGCGGGGGTTACAATGAGCAGTTCTTC CASSIGTSGGYNEQFF
TRBJ1-2 TRBV14 . . TGTGCCAGCAGCCAAGAATTCGGCAGGGATGGCCCTAACTATGGCTACACCTTC CASSQEFGRDGPNYGYTF
TRBJ1-2 TRBV24-1 . once TGTGCCACCAGTGACCCCCGGGGGAAGGCCCCCTATGGCTACACCTTC CATSDPRGKAPYGYTF
TRBJ1-4 TRBV30 . . TGTGCCTGGAGTCGTTTCAGACGGGGGGATGAAAAACTGTTTTTT CAWSRFRRGDEKLFF
TRBJ2-5 TRBV15 TRBD2 . TGTGCCACCAGTAGGCTAGCGGGGGGTGAGACCCAGTACTTC CATSRLAGGETQYF
TRBJ1-6 TRBV28 . . TGTGCCAGCAGTTCCAACTCCTATAATTCACCCCTCCACTTT CASSSNSYNSPLHF
TRBJ2-7 TRBV15 . . TGTGCCACCAGCAGAGAGTACGGGGCCGCGGGGGAGCAGTACTTC CATSREYGAAGEQYF
TRBJ2-5 TRBV7-2 TRBD2 . TGTGCCAGCAGCCCCGGGGGGGCGGGGACCCAGTACTTC CASSPGGAGTQYF
TRBJ2-1 TRBV7-3 . . TGTGCCAGCAGCTTTGACCGGAGGAATGAGCAGTTCTTC CASSFDRRNEQFF